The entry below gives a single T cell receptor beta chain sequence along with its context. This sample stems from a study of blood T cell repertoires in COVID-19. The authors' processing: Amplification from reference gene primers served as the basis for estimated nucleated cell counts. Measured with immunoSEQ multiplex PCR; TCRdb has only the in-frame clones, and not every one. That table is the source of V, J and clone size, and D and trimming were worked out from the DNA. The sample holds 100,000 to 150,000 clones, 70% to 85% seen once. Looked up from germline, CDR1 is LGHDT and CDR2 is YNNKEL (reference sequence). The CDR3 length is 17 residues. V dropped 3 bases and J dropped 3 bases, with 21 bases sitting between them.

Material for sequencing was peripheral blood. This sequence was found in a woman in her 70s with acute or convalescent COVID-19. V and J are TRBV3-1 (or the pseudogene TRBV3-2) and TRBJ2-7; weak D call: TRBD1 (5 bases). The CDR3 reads CASSHIIRSGRVYEQYF. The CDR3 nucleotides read TGTGCCAGCAGCCACATAATTCGGAGTGGCAGGGTCTACGAGCAGTACTTC.